This T cell receptor beta chain was obtained from a study of blood T cell repertoires in COVID-19. About the research overall: Specimens from acute and convalescent COVID-19 originated in the United States, Italy and Spain. From T cells, B-cell-depleted T cells, or PBMCs came the material, which was cDNA or gDNA.

The junction had 9 bases not matched to a gene; V was cut back by 5 bases and J by 3 bases. This CDR3 is 15 amino acids long. Germline CDR1 reads MNHNY; CDR2 reads SVGAGI (reference sequence). In the authors' methods: Estimation of nucleated cell counts relied on the amplification of reference gene primers. Profiling relied on immunoSEQ multiplex PCR, and the TCRdb table lists in-frame clones only, not all of them. The D gene and trimming were derived from the DNA, and the V and J assignments and clone size from that table. The table has 150,000 to 160,000 clones, about four fifths seen once. Source material: peripheral blood. The chain links TRBV6-6 to TRBJ2-7; 8 bases fit TRBD1. The sequence was collected from a man between 60 and 70 years old with acute or convalescent COVID-19. CDR3 sequence reads: CASSPTGQDNYEQYF. The CDR3 DNA reads TGTGCCAGCAGTCCAACGGGACAGGATAACTACGAGCAGTACTTC.